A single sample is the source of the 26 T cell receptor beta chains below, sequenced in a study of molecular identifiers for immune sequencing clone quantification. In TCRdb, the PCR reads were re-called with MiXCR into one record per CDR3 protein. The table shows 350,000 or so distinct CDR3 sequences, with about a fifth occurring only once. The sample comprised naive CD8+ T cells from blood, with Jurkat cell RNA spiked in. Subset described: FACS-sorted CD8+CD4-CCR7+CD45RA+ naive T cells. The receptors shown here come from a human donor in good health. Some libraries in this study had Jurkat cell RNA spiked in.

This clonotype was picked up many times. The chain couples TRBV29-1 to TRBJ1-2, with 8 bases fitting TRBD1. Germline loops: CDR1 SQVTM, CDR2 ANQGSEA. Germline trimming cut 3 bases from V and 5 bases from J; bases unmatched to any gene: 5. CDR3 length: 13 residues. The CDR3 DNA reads TGCAGCGTTGATTTGGACAGGGTTTATGGCTACACCTTC. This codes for CSVDLDRVYGYTF.

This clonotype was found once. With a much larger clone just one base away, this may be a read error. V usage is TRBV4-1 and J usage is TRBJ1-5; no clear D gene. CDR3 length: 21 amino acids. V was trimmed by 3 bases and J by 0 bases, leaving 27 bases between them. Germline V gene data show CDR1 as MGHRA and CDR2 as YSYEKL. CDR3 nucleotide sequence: TGCGCCAGCAGCCACAAGATTTTAGAAGTCAGTATGGAAGATAGCAATCAGCCCCAGCATTTT. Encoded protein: CASSHKILEVSMEDSNQPQHF.

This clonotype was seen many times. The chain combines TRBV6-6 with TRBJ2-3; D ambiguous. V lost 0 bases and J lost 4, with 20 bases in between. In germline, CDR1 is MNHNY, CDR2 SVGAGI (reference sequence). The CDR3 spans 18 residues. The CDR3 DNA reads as TGTGCCAGCAGTTACTCACAATGGGGTCTATCGGACGCAGATACGCAGTATTTT. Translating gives CASSYSQWGLSDADTQYF.

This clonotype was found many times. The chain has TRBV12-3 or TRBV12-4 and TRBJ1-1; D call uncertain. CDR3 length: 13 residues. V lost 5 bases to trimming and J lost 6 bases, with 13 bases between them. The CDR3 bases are TGTGCCAGCAGTCCGGTAGTAGGGCCTGAAGCTTTCTTT. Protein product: CASSPVVGPEAFF.

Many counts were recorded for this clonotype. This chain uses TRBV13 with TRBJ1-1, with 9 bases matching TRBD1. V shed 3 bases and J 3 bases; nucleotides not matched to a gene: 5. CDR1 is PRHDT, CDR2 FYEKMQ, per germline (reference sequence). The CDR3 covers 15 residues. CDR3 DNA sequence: TGTGCCAGCAGCTTGGACAGGGGATGGTACACTGAAGCTTTCTTT. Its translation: CASSLDRGWYTEAFF.

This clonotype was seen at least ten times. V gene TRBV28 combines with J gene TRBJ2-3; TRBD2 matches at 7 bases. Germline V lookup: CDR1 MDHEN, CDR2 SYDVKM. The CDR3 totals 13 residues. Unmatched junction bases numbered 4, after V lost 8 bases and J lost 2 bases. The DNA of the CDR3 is TGTGCCAGCGGGGGGGACCCCACAGATACGCAGTATTTT. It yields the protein CASGGDPTDTQYF.

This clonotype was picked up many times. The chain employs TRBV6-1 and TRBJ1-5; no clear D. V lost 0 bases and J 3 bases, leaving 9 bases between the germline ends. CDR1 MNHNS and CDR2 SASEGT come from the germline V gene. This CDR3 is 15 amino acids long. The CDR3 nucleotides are TGTGCCAGCAGTGAAGCGCGAGGTTTCAATCAGCCCCAGCATTTT. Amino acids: CASSEARGFNQPQHF.

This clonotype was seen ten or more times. CDR3 in DNA: TGTGCCAGCAGCTTAGAACAGGGTACGGACGAGCAGTACTTC. Protein: CASSLEQGTDEQYF. The gene calls are TRBV7-9 and TRBJ2-7; a weak D match, TRBD1 (6 bases). The CDR3 totals 14 residues. V lost 1 base, J lost 5 bases, and 12 bases lay in between. Germline CDR1 SEHNR, CDR2 FQNEAQ (reference sequence).

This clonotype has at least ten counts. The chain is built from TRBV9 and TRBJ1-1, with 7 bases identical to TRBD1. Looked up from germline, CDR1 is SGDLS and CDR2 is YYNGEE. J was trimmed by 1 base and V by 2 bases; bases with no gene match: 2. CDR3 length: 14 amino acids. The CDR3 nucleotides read TGTGCCAGCAGCGTGGGACAGCAGAACACTGAAGCTTTCTTT. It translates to CASSVGQQNTEAFF.

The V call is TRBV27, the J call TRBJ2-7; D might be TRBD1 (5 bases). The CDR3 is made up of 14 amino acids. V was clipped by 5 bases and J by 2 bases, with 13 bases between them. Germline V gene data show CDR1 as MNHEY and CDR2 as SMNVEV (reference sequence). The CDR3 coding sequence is TGTGCCAGCAGTCCCGTGTCCAGGGCCTACGAGCAGTACTTC. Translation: CASSPVSRAYEQYF.

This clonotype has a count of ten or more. CDR3 nucleotide sequence: TGTGCCAGCAGCTCCGCCTACGGGGGGGACACTGAAGCTTTCTTT. It specifies CASSSAYGGDTEAFF. The chain joins TRBV7-2 to TRBJ1-1; D perhaps matches TRBD1 (5 bases). Trimming took off 4 bases at V and 3 bases at J, with 15 bases between the two ends. Germline values: CDR1 SGHTA, CDR2 FQGNSA. The CDR3 has 15 residues.

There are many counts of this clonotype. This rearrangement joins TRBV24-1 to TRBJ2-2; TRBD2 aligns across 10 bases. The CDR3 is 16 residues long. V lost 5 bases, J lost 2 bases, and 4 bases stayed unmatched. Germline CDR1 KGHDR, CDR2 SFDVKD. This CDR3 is CATSALAGINTGELFF. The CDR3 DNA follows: TGTGCCACCAGTGCACTAGCGGGGATCAACACCGGGGAGCTGTTTTTT.

The DNA for the CDR3 is TGTGCCAGCAGCTATTCCCTAAGCAATGAGCAGTTCTTC. This encodes CASSYSLSNEQFF. V and J are TRBV12-3 or TRBV12-4 and TRBJ2-1; D is undetermined. This CDR3 has 13 amino acids. Trimming took off 6 bases at V and 6 bases at J, with 12 bases between the two ends.

The CDR3 loop reads CAWTGSGNTIYF. The DNA for the CDR3 is TGTGCCTGGACAGGGTCTGGAAACACCATATATTTT. The chain is built from TRBV30 and TRBJ1-3, with TRBD1 as a possible D gene (5 bases). CDR3 length: 12 residues. Trimming removed 4 bases from V and 1 base from J, with 5 bases in between. CDR1 is GTSNPN and CDR2 is SVGIG in the germline V gene (reference sequence).

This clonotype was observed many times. The CDR3 DNA sequence: TGTGCCAACGCTGGTGGGATAACTAACTATGGCTACACCTTC. Its protein product is CANAGGITNYGYTF. The chain employs TRBV2 and TRBJ1-2; D gene uncertain. Germline loops: CDR1 SNHLY, CDR2 FYNNEI. CDR3 length equals 14 residues. Deletions cut 10 bases from V and 0 bases from J, with 15 bases between.

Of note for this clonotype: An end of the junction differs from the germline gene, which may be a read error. CDR3: CASSYYPGLYANAGELFF. DNA of the CDR3: TGTGCCAGCAGTTACTACCCGGGACTATACGCGAACGCCGGGGAGCTGTTTTTT. The rearrangement links TRBV6-2 or TRBV6-3 to TRBJ2-2; 7 bases are shared with TRBD2. In germline, CDR1 is MNHEY, CDR2 SVGEGT. CDR3 length equals 18 residues.

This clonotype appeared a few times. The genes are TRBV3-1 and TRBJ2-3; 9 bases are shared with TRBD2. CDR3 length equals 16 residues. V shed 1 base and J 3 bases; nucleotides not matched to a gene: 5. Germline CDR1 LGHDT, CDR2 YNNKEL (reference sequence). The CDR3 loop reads CASSQVFAGGTDTQYF. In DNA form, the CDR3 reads TGTGCCAGCAGCCAAGTGTTCGCGGGAGGGACAGATACGCAGTATTTT.

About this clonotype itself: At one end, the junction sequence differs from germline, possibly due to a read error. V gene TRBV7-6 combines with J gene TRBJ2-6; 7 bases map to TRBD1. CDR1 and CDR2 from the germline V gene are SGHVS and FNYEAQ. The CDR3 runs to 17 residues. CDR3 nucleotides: TGTGCCAGCAGCAAGGGACAGTCAACCTCTGGGGCCAACGCCCTGACTTTC. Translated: CASSKGQSTSGANALTF.

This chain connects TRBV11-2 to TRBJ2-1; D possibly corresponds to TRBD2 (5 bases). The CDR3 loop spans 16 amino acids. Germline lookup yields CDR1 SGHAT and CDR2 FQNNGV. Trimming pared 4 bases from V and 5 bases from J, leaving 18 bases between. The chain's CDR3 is CASSSGVGWPNNEQFF. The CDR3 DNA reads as TGTGCCAGCAGCTCCGGGGTGGGTTGGCCAAACAATGAGCAGTTCTTC. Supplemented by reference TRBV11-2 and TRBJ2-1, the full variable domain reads EAGVAQSPRYKIIEKRQSVAFWCNPISGHATLYWYQQILGQGPKLLIQFQNNGVVDDSQLPKDRFSAERLKGVDSTLKIQPAKLEDSAVYLCASSSGVGWPNNEQFFGPGTRLTVL.

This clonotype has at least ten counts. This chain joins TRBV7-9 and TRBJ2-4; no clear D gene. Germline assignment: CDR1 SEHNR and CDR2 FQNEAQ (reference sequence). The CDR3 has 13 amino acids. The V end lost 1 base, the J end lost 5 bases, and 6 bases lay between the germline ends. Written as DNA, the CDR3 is TGTGCCAGCAGCTTAGATCCTGAAAACATTCAGTACTTC. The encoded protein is CASSLDPENIQYF.

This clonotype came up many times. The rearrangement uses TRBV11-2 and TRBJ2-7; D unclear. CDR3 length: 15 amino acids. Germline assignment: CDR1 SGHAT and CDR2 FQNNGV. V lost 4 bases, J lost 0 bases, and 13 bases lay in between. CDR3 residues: CASSSVVRSSYEQYF. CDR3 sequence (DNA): TGTGCCAGCAGCTCCGTAGTACGGTCCTCCTACGAGCAGTACTTC.

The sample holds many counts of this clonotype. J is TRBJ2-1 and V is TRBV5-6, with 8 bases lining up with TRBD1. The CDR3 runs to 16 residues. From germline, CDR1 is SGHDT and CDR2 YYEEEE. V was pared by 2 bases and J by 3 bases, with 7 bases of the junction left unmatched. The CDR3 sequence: CASSFTGTGVYNEQFF. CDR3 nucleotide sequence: TGTGCCAGCAGCTTTACCGGGACAGGAGTCTACAATGAGCAGTTCTTC.

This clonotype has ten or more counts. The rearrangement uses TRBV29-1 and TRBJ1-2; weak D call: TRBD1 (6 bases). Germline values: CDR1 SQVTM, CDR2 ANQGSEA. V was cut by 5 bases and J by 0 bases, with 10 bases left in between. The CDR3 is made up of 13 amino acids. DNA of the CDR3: TGCAGCGTTAGGACAGCCACTAACTATGGCTACACCTTC. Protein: CSVRTATNYGYTF.

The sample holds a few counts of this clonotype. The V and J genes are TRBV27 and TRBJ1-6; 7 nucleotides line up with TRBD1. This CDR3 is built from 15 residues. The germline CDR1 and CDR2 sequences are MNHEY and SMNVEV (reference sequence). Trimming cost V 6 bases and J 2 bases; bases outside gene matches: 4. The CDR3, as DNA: TGTGCCAGCAGGGCAGGGGGACCCTATAATTCACCCCTCCACTTT. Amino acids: CASRAGGPYNSPLHF.

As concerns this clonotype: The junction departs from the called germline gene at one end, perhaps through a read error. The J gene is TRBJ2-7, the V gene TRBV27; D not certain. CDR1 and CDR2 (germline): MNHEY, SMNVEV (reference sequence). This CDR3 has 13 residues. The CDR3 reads CASSITKGYEQYF. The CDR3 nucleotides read TGCGCCAGCAGTATTACGAAGGGATACGAGCAGTACTTC.

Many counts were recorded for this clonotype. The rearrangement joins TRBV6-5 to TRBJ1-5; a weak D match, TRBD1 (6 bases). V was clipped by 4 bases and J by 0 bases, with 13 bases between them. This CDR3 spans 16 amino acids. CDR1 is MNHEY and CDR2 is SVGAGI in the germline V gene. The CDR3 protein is CASSSGQLNSNQPQHF. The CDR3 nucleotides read TGTGCCAGCAGTTCCGGACAGTTGAATAGCAATCAGCCCCAGCATTTT.